This record looks at one T cell receptor beta chain sequence and its context. What it recognizes is unknown. Regarding the study as a whole: In terms of TCR gene usage, tumor memory CD4+ T cells clustered together with blood and lymph node memory CD4+ cells, as well as with lymph node naive CD4+ cells.

TCRdb fed the 5' RACE reads into MiXCR, producing one record per CDR3 protein. Of about 54,000 distinct CDR3 sequences in the sample, 17% were seen once. The receptor comes from a female donor with breast cancer. What was sequenced was naive CD4+ T cells sorted from blood. Subset denoted: naive CD4+ T cells, CD4+CD45RA+CD25-.

The CDR3 nucleotides are TGTGCCAGCAGTTTTGGTGAGCAGTTCTTC. Translated: CASSFGEQFF. The chain uses TRBV12-3 or TRBV12-4 and TRBJ2-1; D unresolved. V lost 3 bases to trimming and J lost 9 bases, with 3 bases between them. This CDR3 comprises 10 residues.